This entry features one T cell receptor (beta chain) sequence. The antigen remains undetermined. This record comes from a study of Ad26.COV2.S vaccination and SARS-CoV-2 variants. Across the study: Dosing was one shot or two shots 56 days apart. Study-level points and caveats: The authors reported substantial breadth in spike-specific CD8+ and CD4+ T cell responses after vaccination. TCR breadth and depth estimates may have understated total T cell responses.

Treatment denoted: some 19 received Ad26.COV2.S at low or high dose, single or two shots; about five received placebo; per-sample allocation not given. Sampling happened 63 days after the first vaccine or placebo injection. A Boston donor was an adult aged 18-55 years. The CDR3 sequence is 14 residues long. The germline V gene encodes CDR1 MNHEY and CDR2 SVGEGT. J gave up 10 bases and V 6 bases, and 11 bases lay outside the gene matches. Only in-frame clones appear in the TCRdb table, and some are missing; sequencing was by immunoSEQ multiplex PCR. The sample contains hundreds of thousands of clones, around 82% of which appear only once.

The sequenced sample was peripheral blood, obtained in a trial of Ad26.COV2.S vaccine versus placebo. The rearrangement joins TRBV6-2 or TRBV6-3 to TRBJ1-5, with 8 nucleotides matching TRBD1. The sequence was collected from a person between 18 and 65 years old who received the Ad26.COV2.S COVID-19 vaccine or a placebo. The CDR3 DNA reads as TGTGCCAGCAGCTATTCAACCGCAGGGGGCCCCCAGCATTTT. This gives the protein CASSYSTAGGPQHF.